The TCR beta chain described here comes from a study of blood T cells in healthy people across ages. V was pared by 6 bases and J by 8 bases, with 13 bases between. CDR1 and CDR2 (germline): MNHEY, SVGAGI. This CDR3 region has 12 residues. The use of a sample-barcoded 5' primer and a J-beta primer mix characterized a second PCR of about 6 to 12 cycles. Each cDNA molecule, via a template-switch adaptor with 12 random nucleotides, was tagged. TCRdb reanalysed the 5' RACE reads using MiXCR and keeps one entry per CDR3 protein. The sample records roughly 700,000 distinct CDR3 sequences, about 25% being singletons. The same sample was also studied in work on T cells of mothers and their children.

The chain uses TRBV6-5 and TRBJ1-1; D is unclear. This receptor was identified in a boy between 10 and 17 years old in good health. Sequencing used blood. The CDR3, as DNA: TGTGCCAGCAGCCCGTCCCCCATCGAAGCTTTCTTT. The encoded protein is CASSPSPIEAFF.